The 22 T cell receptor beta chains listed next were all sequenced from one sample in a study of T cell responses to AZD1222 COVID-19 vaccine. Profiled with immunoSEQ multiplex PCR; TCRdb holds only in-frame clones, not every one. The data show 70,000 to 95,000 clones, about 90% seen once. Here the sequenced sample was peripheral blood, taken 28 days after the second AZD1222 dose. The receptors derive from an adult who received the AZD1222 COVID-19 vaccine.

This chain uses TRBV6-5 with TRBJ1-1; D may be TRBD1 (5 bases). This CDR3 region has 13 residues. The germline gives CDR1 MNHEY, CDR2 SVGAGI. Trimming took 6 bases from V and 4 from J, leaving 12 bases between them. The CDR3 region is CASRGLLFTEAFF. As DNA, the CDR3 is TGTGCCAGCAGGGGGCTATTGTTCACTGAAGCTTTCTTT.

V and J are TRBV11-2 and TRBJ1-1; D perhaps matches TRBD1 (6 bases). Germline-derived CDR1 and CDR2 are SGHAT and FQNNGV. Trimming stripped 5 bases from V and 4 bases from J, with 11 bases between. The CDR3 has 13 amino acids. The CDR3 region is CASSQPGVTEAFF. The DNA for the CDR3 is TGTGCCAGCAGCCAGCCAGGGGTCACTGAAGCTTTCTTT.

This clone was found once. V and J are TRBV27 and TRBJ2-7, with 11 bases identical to TRBD2. Trimming at V came to 7 bases and at J to 6 bases, leaving 5 bases not matched to a gene. The CDR3 extends over 13 amino acids. Germline V gene lookup returns CDR1 MNHEY and CDR2 SMNVEV (reference sequence). CDR3: CASKLAGAGEQYF. CDR3 coding DNA: TGTGCCAGCAAACTAGCGGGAGCAGGCGAGCAGTACTTC.

The rearrangement uses TRBV6-5 and TRBJ2-7, with 11 bases identical to TRBD2. Germline V gives CDR1 MNHEY, CDR2 SVGAGI. The junction had 4 bases not matched to a gene; V was cut back by 6 bases and J by 6 bases. The CDR3 is 13 residues long. The CDR3 sequence is CASSLAGGFEQYF. The CDR3 region has the DNA TGTGCCAGCAGCCTAGCGGGAGGCTTCGAGCAGTACTTC.

The rearrangement uses TRBV4-1 and TRBJ2-5; D is ambiguous. Germline assignment: CDR1 MGHRA and CDR2 YSYEKL. The CDR3 covers 16 residues. V was shortened by 0 bases and J by 1 base, with 12 bases between the two germline ends. This CDR3 reads CASSQEASDSQETQYF. CDR3 nucleotides: TGCGCCAGCAGCCAAGAGGCGTCAGATTCCCAAGAGACCCAGTACTTC.

This clone was seen at least ten times. The chain carries TRBV5-4 and TRBJ1-4; 8 bases match TRBD1. With V trimmed by 5 bases and J by 4 bases, 4 bases remained unmatched. The germline V gene has CDR1 SGHNT and CDR2 YYREEE (reference sequence). CDR3 size: 14 residues. The CDR3 loop is CASSSGQDNEKLFF. The CDR3 nucleotides are TGTGCCAGCAGTTCGGGACAGGATAATGAAAAACTGTTTTTT.

This chain links TRBV7-2 with TRBJ1-1; 8 bases agree with TRBD1. Germline CDR1 and CDR2: SGHTA and FQGNSA. The CDR3 has 14 amino acids. Unmatched junction bases numbered 6, after V lost 5 bases and J lost 4 bases. The CDR3 region has the DNA TGTGCCAGCAGCCAGCAAACAGGGGGCACTGAAGCTTTCTTT. This sequence encodes CASSQQTGGTEAFF.

This chain connects TRBV6-6 to TRBJ2-1; 13 nucleotides line up with TRBD2. The germline gives CDR1 MNHNY, CDR2 SVGAGI (reference sequence). V lost 5 bases to trimming and J lost 9 bases; unmatched junction nucleotides: 7. The CDR3 spans 15 residues. CDR3 residues: CASSTTSGRASEQFF. In DNA, the CDR3 is TGTGCCAGCAGTACCACTAGCGGGAGGGCCAGTGAGCAGTTCTTC.

This sequence joins TRBV24-1 and TRBJ1-1; no reliable D call. The CDR3 contains 14 residues. V dropped 8 bases and J dropped 1 base, with 13 bases sitting between them. Germline-derived CDR1 and CDR2 are KGHDR and SFDVKD. In DNA form, the CDR3 reads TGTGCCACCATATGTTATAGGTGGAACACTGAAGCTTTCTTT. Protein sequence: CATICYRWNTEAFF.

The CDR3 region is CASISAGAGPATEAFF. The CDR3 coding sequence is TGTGCCAGCATCTCCGCCGGAGCAGGGCCGGCCACTGAAGCTTTCTTT. The chain recombines TRBV28 with TRBJ1-1, with a weak D call TRBD1 (5 bases). Germline CDR1 MDHEN, CDR2 SYDVKM. This CDR3 has 16 residues. V was clipped by 7 bases and J by 4 bases, with 22 bases between them. The full variable domain, with the rest looked up from reference TRBV28 and TRBJ1-1, is DVKVTQSSRYLVKRTGEKVFLECVQDMDHENMFWYRQDPGLGLRLIYFSYDVKMKEKGDIPEGYSVSREKKERFSLILESASTNQTSMYLCASISAGAGPATEAFFGQGTRLTVV.

V gene TRBV24-1 combines with J gene TRBJ2-3; TRBD2 matches 7 bases. Trimming cost V 5 bases and J 2 bases; bases outside gene matches: 12. The CDR3 has 17 amino acids. Germline V CDR1 and CDR2: KGHDR, SFDVKD. The CDR3 region has the DNA TGTGCCACCAGTGGAGGAATCCGGGAGGCGCACACAGATACGCAGTATTTT. This codes for CATSGGIREAHTDTQYF.

The chain joins TRBV6-4 to TRBJ1-2; D gene uncertain. The CDR3 is 13 residues long. Per the germline V gene, CDR1 is MRHNA and CDR2 is SNTAGT. V lost 6 bases and J lost 6, with 14 bases in between. CDR3 region: CASSALGYDGYTF. CDR3 nucleotide sequence: TGTGCCAGCAGCGCCTTAGGGTATGATGGCTACACCTTC.

This chain connects TRBV2 to TRBJ2-3, with 7 bases aligning to TRBD2. Germline V gene lookup returns CDR1 SNHLY and CDR2 FYNNEI. This CDR3 has 17 residues. The V gene end was trimmed by 6 bases and the J gene end by 2 bases; junction bases not matched to a gene: 14. The CDR3: CASRGSLAETSTDTQYF. The CDR3, as DNA: TGTGCCAGCAGGGGATCCCTAGCGGAGACATCCACAGATACGCAGTATTTT.

The rearrangement joins TRBV18 to TRBJ2-7, with 11 positions matching TRBD2. Germline CDR1 KGHSH, CDR2 LQKENI. The J segment lost 0 bases and the V segment lost 3 bases, leaving 4 bases of the junction unmatched. The CDR3 is made up of 16 amino acids. DNA for the CDR3: TGTGCCAGCTCACCCGTCGGACTAGCGGGCTCCTACGAGCAGTACTTC. Translation gives CASSPVGLAGSYEQYF.

This clone was observed a single time. This rearrangement joins TRBV30 to TRBJ1-4; D perhaps matches TRBD1 (5 bases). Trimming left V 3 bases short and J 7 bases short, with 12 bases between. The germline V gene encodes CDR1 GTSNPN and CDR2 SVGIG (reference sequence). The CDR3 extends over 13 amino acids. The CDR3 region is CAWRDTGVEKLFF. The DNA for the CDR3 is TGTGCCTGGAGGGACACGGGGGTTGAAAAACTGTTTTTT. The variable domain in full, with the rest retrieved from reference TRBV30 and TRBJ1-4, is SQTIHQWPATLVQPVGSPLSLECTVEGTSNPNLYWYRQAAGRGLQLLFYSVGIGQISSEVPQNLSASRPQDRQFILSSKKLLLSDSGFYLCAWRDTGVEKLFFGSGTQLSVL.

The V gene is TRBV6-5, the J gene TRBJ2-1; weak D call: TRBD2 (6 bases). In germline, CDR1 is MNHEY, CDR2 SVGAGI. The CDR3 length is 13 residues. V shed 6 bases and J shed 8 bases, with 14 bases lying between them. The CDR3 reads CASRRDLWDEQFF. The CDR3 DNA sequence: TGTGCCAGCAGGCGGGACTTGTGGGATGAGCAGTTCTTC.

V usage is TRBV28 and J usage is TRBJ1-4; D possibly corresponds to TRBD1 (6 bases). Germline V gives CDR1 MDHEN, CDR2 SYDVKM. This CDR3 has 14 amino acids. Trimming pared 6 bases from V and 5 bases from J, leaving 13 bases between. CDR3 coding DNA: TGTGCCAGCAGAAACGGTGGGACAAATGAAAAACTGTTTTTT. Protein sequence: CASRNGGTNEKLFF. Using reference TRBV28 and TRBJ1-4 for the parts outside the CDR3, the full variable domain is DVKVTQSSRYLVKRTGEKVFLECVQDMDHENMFWYRQDPGLGLRLIYFSYDVKMKEKGDIPEGYSVSREKKERFSLILESASTNQTSMYLCASRNGGTNEKLFFGSGTQLSVL.

The rearrangement joins TRBV5-6 to TRBJ2-5; 10 bases are shared with TRBD1. The length of the CDR3 is 13 residues. Trimming took 2 bases from V and 9 from J; bases not matched to a gene: 4. Germline V lookup: CDR1 SGHDT, CDR2 YYEEEE. The CDR3 bases are TGTGCCAGCAGCTTAGGACAGGGGGGGTCCCAGTACTTC. It specifies CASSLGQGGSQYF.

This rearrangement joins TRBV7-9 to TRBJ1-1; D remains ambiguous. V was shortened by 1 base and J by 6 bases, with 6 bases between the two germline ends. CDR1 and CDR2 (germline): SEHNR, FQNEAQ (reference sequence). CDR3 length equals 12 residues. The CDR3 DNA reads TGTGCCAGCAGCTTAGACAGACCTGAAGCTTTCTTT. Translation: CASSLDRPEAFF.

The chain combines TRBV7-9 with TRBJ2-5; D not resolved. The CDR3 runs 12 residues. The germline V gene encodes CDR1 SEHNR and CDR2 FQNEAQ (reference sequence). V lost 1 base to trimming and J lost 7 bases, with 7 bases between them. CDR3 nucleotides: TGTGCCAGCAGCTTAGGTACGGGGACCCAGTACTTC. Translated, it gives CASSLGTGTQYF.

The chain links TRBV7-9 to TRBJ2-1, with a possible D match to TRBD1 (5 bases). The CDR3 is 14 amino acids. Germline V CDR1 and CDR2: SEHNR, FQNEAQ (reference sequence). The ends were cut back, 4 bases at V and 9 bases at J, with 16 bases in the middle. CDR3 residues: CASSSNQGYGEQFF. CDR3 in DNA: TGTGCCAGCAGCTCTAACCAGGGTTACGGTGAGCAGTTCTTC.

As DNA, the CDR3 is TGCAGCGTCCTGATCCCGGGACAGGGACTCTATGGCTACACCTTC. As protein: CSVLIPGQGLYGYTF. The rearrangement uses TRBV29-1 and TRBJ1-2; 9 bases agree with TRBD1. The CDR3 has 15 residues. With V trimmed by 6 bases and J by 4 bases, 12 bases remained unmatched. The germline gives CDR1 SQVTM, CDR2 ANQGSEA.